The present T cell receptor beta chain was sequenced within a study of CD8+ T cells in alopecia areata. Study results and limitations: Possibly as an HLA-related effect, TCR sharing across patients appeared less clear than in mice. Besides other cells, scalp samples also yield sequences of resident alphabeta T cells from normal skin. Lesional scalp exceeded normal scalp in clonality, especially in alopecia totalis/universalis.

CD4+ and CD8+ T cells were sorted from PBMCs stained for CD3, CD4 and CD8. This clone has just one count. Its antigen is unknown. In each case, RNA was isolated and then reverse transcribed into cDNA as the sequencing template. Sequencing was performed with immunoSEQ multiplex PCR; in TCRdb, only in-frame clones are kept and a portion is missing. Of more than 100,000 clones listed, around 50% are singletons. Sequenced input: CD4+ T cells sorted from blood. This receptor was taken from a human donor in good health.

DNA for the CDR3: TGTGCCAGCAGCTTACTCCACTCAGGGGGGGGCTCCTACGAGCAGTACTTC. Translated, it gives CASSLLHSGGGSYEQYF. The rearrangement joins TRBV7-6 to TRBJ2-7; perhaps D is TRBD1 or TRBD2 (7 bases each). With 2 bases removed from V and 0 bases from J, the gap between germline ends came to 17 bases. The CDR3 spans 17 residues. Germline CDR1 SGHVS, CDR2 FNYEAQ.